This entry features one T cell receptor beta chain sequence. Its target is not known. The record originates from a study of T-cell reconstitution after alpha-beta-depleted transplantation in children. Study-level findings and limits: Reportedly, alpha-beta T cells present about two months post-transplant originated from several hundred expanded clones of graft origin. Surviving recipient T cells and thymic progenitors accounted for the high day-60 TCRbeta diversity observed in some patients. By one year post-transplant, T-cell counts and diversity largely arose from T cells that were newly produced.

The CDR3 sequence is 12 residues long. Germline CDR1 and CDR2: SGDLS and YYNGEE. V dropped 3 bases and J dropped 8 bases, with 10 bases sitting between them. Unique molecular identifiers tagged the TCRbeta library. TCRdb re-analysed the PCR reads in MiXCR, keeping a single row per CDR3 protein. The sample records 250,000 to 300,000 distinct CDR3 sequences, roughly 7.8% being singletons. The receptor's source is a female patient aged 2-9 years who had a stem cell transplant for Fanconi anemia, so the T cells may come from the graft donor. The sequencing used peripheral blood, collected 360 days after TCRalphabeta/CD19-depleted stem cell transplant. V and J are TRBV9 and TRBJ2-3; the D gene is possibly TRBD2 (6 bases). The chain's CDR3 is CASSGGGSTQYF. In nucleotides, the CDR3 is TGTGCCAGCAGCGGAGGAGGGAGTACGCAGTATTTT.